This is a list of T cell receptor beta chains from one sample in a study of blood T cell repertoires in COVID-19. The data were produced by immunoSEQ multiplex PCR, yet TCRdb's version contains in-frame clones alone and is incomplete. Seen here are 150,000 or so clones, 85% to 90% observed once, and the top ten hold approximately 1.2%. Material: PBMCs or T cells enriched from blood (not recorded which). These receptors all stem from a woman between 25 and 40 years old with acute COVID-19. Each CDR3 is given with its conserved first and last residue. A D gene is named only where the DNA matches it firmly. Size values are once, few and many counts, or a class for expanded clones, and some rows have none.

d_call	clone_size	v_call	j_call	cdr3_aa	cdr3_nt
-	-	TRBV19	TRBJ1-2	CASSADGSYTF	TGTGCCAGTAGCGCCGACGGGAGCTACACCTTC
TRBD1	-	TRBV7-9	TRBJ1-2	CASSLEVWTGGYGYTF	TGTGCCAGCAGCTTAGAGGTGTGGACAGGGGGCTATGGCTACACCTTC
TRBD2	-	TRBV7-9	TRBJ2-1	CASREARTSVINEQFF	TGTGCCAGCCGAGAGGCCCGGACTAGCGTCATCAATGAGCAGTTCTTC
TRBD1	-	TRBV24-1	TRBJ2-2	CATSERQGAGGELFF	TGTGCCACCAGTGAGCGGCAGGGGGCTGGCGGGGAGCTGTTTTTT
TRBD1	-	TRBV5-1	TRBJ1-1	CASSLGTYRDRTEAFF	TGCGCCAGCAGCTTGGGTACTTACCGGGACAGGACTGAAGCTTTCTTT
TRBD2	once	TRBV3-1/TRBV3-2	TRBJ2-5	CASSQDSFSGRQETQYF	TGTGCCAGCAGCCAAGATTCCTTTAGCGGGAGACAAGAGACCCAGTACTTC
TRBD1	-	TRBV9	TRBJ1-4	CASSVADRANEKLFF	TGTGCCAGCAGCGTAGCGGACAGGGCGAATGAAAAACTGTTTTTT
TRBD2	-	TRBV28	TRBJ2-1	CASSPASGSKQFF	TGTGCCAGCAGTCCGGCTAGCGGGAGTAAGCAGTTCTTC
TRBD2	once	TRBV7-2	TRBJ2-3	CASSLAAGGSDTQYF	TGTGCCAGCAGCTTAGCGGCGGGAGGGAGCGATACGCAGTATTTT
-	-	TRBV29-1	TRBJ1-1	CSVGGTPNTEAFF	TGCAGCGTTGGTGGGACACCGAACACTGAAGCTTTCTTT
-	-	TRBV7-9	TRBJ1-1	CASSPREVRRAFF	TGTGCCAGCAGCCCCCGAGAGGTACGGAGAGCTTTCTTT
-	-	TRBV27	TRBJ1-1	CASRREMNTEAFF	TGTGCCAGCAGGCGGGAAATGAACACTGAAGCTTTCTTT
-	-	TRBV25-1	TRBJ1-2	CASSPNRGINYGYTF	TGTGCCAGCAGTCCTAACCGAGGAATAAACTATGGCTACACCTTC
-	-	TRBV2	TRBJ2-1	CASPRGSSSYNEQFF	TGTGCCAGCCCTCGCGGGTCGAGCTCCTACAATGAGCAGTTCTTC
-	-	TRBV6-4	TRBJ1-2	CASSEVFGDPLLYGYTF	TGTGCCAGCAGTGAGGTGTTTGGAGACCCCCTCCTCTATGGCTACACCTTC
TRBD2	-	TRBV9	TRBJ2-7	CASSPGLAGGTGYEQYF	TGTGCCAGCAGCCCGGGACTAGCGGGAGGGACCGGGTACGAGCAGTACTTC
TRBD2	once	TRBV7-3	TRBJ2-7	CASSLRRNGLVGYEQYF	TGTGCCAGCAGCTTAAGGAGAAACGGACTAGTCGGGTACGAGCAGTACTTC
-	-	TRBV28	TRBJ2-7	CASSSQRTIFYEQYF	TGTGCCAGCAGTTCCCAAAGGACTATCTTCTACGAGCAGTACTTC
-	-	TRBV3-1/TRBV3-2	TRBJ1-4	CASSHRGATNEKLFF	TGTGCCAGCAGCCACAGGGGTGCAACTAATGAAAAACTGTTTTTT
-	-	TRBV30	TRBJ2-1	CAWSRGGGGNEQFF	TGTGCCTGGAGTCGCGGGGGAGGGGGGAATGAGCAGTTCTTC
-	-	TRBV19	TRBJ2-5	CASSIGPGDGETQYF	TGTGCCAGTAGTATAGGGCCAGGGGATGGAGAGACCCAGTACTTC
-	-	TRBV30	TRBJ1-1	CAWSLGGLNTEAFF	TGTGCCTGGAGTTTGGGGGGATTGAACACTGAAGCTTTCTTT
-	once	TRBV4-1	TRBJ1-2	CASSLPQGGVSGYTF	TGCGCCAGCAGCCTCCCTCAGGGAGGAGTGAGTGGCTACACCTTC
TRBD1	-	TRBV18	TRBJ1-1	CASSPGQGSTEAFF	TGTGCCAGCTCACCCGGACAGGGGAGCACTGAAGCTTTCTTT
TRBD1	few	TRBV7-8	TRBJ2-2	CASSSGTGATGELFF	TGTGCCAGCAGCTCCGGGACAGGGGCCACCGGGGAGCTGTTTTTT
TRBD1	-	TRBV7-9	TRBJ1-5	CASSTGGNQPQHF	TGTGCCAGCAGCACAGGGGGCAATCAGCCCCAGCATTTT
TRBD2	-	TRBV19	TRBJ2-7	CASSIASGKYEQYF	TGTGCCAGTAGTATCGCTAGCGGGAAATACGAGCAGTACTTC
TRBD2	-	TRBV4-2	TRBJ2-5	CASSQDLSGGPETQYF	TGTGCCAGCAGCCAAGATTTATCGGGAGGTCCAGAGACCCAGTACTTC
-	-	TRBV3-1/TRBV3-2	TRBJ2-5	CASSQIGETQYF	TGTGCCAGCAGCCAAATCGGGGAGACCCAGTACTTC
TRBD1	-	TRBV28	TRBJ1-2	CASSTRQQGSYGYTF	TGTGCCAGCAGCACGAGGCAACAGGGGTCCTATGGCTACACCTTC
-	-	TRBV5-5	TRBJ1-5	CASSLMSGTNQPQHF	TGTGCCAGCAGCTTGATGAGCGGGACGAATCAGCCCCAGCATTTT
-	-	TRBV6-5	TRBJ2-5	CASSYGTIAETQYF	TGTGCCAGCAGTTACGGGACAATTGCGGAGACCCAGTACTTC
TRBD2	-	TRBV15	TRBJ2-1	CATKPRLAGETLNEQFF	TGTGCCACCAAACCTAGACTAGCGGGAGAGACCCTGAATGAGCAGTTCTTC
-	-	TRBV28	TRBJ2-7	CASHRQTTYEQYF	TGTGCCAGCCACCGACAAACAACCTACGAGCAGTACTTC
-	-	TRBV19	TRBJ2-2	CASSIWGGQRGGELFF	TGTGCCAGTAGTATTTGGGGGGGACAACGCGGCGGGGAGCTGTTTTTT
TRBD2	-	TRBV9	TRBJ2-7	CASSVGAGAYEQYF	TGTGCCAGCAGCGTAGGAGCGGGGGCCTACGAGCAGTACTTC
-	-	TRBV7-9	TRBJ2-3	CASAAENTDTQYF	TGTGCCAGTGCAGCGGAAAACACAGATACGCAGTATTTT
-	once	TRBV19	TRBJ1-5	CASKNDRQYSNQPQHF	TGTGCCAGTAAAAACGACAGGCAGTATAGCAATCAGCCCCAGCATTTT
-	-	TRBV23-1	TRBJ2-3	CASPVGGRPLNQKAQYF	TGCGCCAGCCCAGTGGGAGGCCGTCCCCTCAATCAAAAAGCGCAGTATTTT
-	few	TRBV4-2	TRBJ1-1	CASSTHGGAGKRNTEAFF	TGTGCCAGCAGCACTCATGGGGGGGCAGGCAAACGGAACACTGAAGCTTTCTTT
TRBD1	-	TRBV10-3	TRBJ1-2	CATVTPPRTGSTANYGYTF	TGTGCCACCGTCACCCCACCGAGGACAGGGTCGACGGCTAACTATGGCTACACCTTC
TRBD2	-	TRBV6-2/TRBV6-3	TRBJ2-5	CASSPGANHLAGGRETQYF	TGTGCCAGCAGTCCAGGCGCCAACCACCTAGCGGGAGGGCGAGAGACCCAGTACTTC
TRBD1	-	TRBV7-2	TRBJ1-2	CASSGGTGSGGYTF	TGTGCCAGCAGCGGGGGGACAGGATCGGGTGGCTACACCTTC
-	-	TRBV5-4	TRBJ2-1	CASSLGATGTPGAYNEQFF	TGTGCCAGCAGCTTGGGGGCCACCGGGACCCCAGGGGCTTACAATGAGCAGTTCTTC
TRBD2	-	TRBV15	TRBJ2-7	CATSSLRDYYISYEQYF	TGTGCCACCAGCAGTTTACGGGACTACTATATCTCCTACGAGCAGTACTTC
TRBD1	-	TRBV5-4	TRBJ1-2	CASSLQGQPYGYTF	TGTGCCAGCAGCCTGCAGGGACAGCCTTATGGCTACACCTTC
-	few	TRBV19	TRBJ1-4	CASSRQGVPDEKLFF	TGTGCCAGTAGTAGGCAGGGCGTACCCGATGAAAAACTGTTTTTT
-	-	TRBV5-6	TRBJ1-6	CASSLESRGRGSPLHF	TGTGCCAGCAGCTTGGAATCTCGGGGCAGGGGTTCACCCCTCCACTTT
TRBD1	-	TRBV7-6	TRBJ1-3	CASSSGTAGGNTIYF	TGTGCCAGCAGCTCCGGGACAGCCGGGGGAAACACCATATATTTT
TRBD2	few	TRBV9	TRBJ2-7	CASSVGEGGTSGTYSPPEQYF	TGTGCCAGCAGCGTAGGTGAGGGGGGGACTAGCGGAACGTATTCGCCCCCCGAGCAGTACTTC
TRBD2	once	TRBV7-9	TRBJ2-7	CASSPGTSGGYEQYF	TGTGCCAGCAGCCCCGGGACTAGCGGGGGATACGAGCAGTACTTC
-	-	TRBV24-1	TRBJ2-3	CATLSRSDTQYF	TGTGCCACACTAAGCCGATCAGATACGCAGTATTTT
-	-	TRBV18	TRBJ2-7	CASSPQESSYEQYF	TGTGCCAGCTCACCACAGGAGAGCTCCTACGAGCAGTACTTC